The 3 T cell receptor beta chains reported below all come from one sample, sequenced in a study of T cell responses to AZD1222 COVID-19 vaccine. Clones were sequenced by immunoSEQ multiplex PCR, and TCRdb holds only the in-frame ones, with some missing. Of about 89,000 clones in the sample, about 86% were seen once. The sample was peripheral blood, taken 28 days after the second AZD1222 dose. These TCRs come from an adult who received the AZD1222 COVID-19 vaccine.

The chain has TRBV19 and TRBJ1-4; weak D call: TRBD1 (6 bases). Germline CDR1 and CDR2: LNHDA and SQIVND (reference sequence). V lost 3 bases and J 5 bases, leaving 22 bases between the germline ends. The CDR3 is made up of 18 amino acids. This CDR3 is CASSIGLRGGGFNEKLFF. The CDR3 nucleotides are TGTGCCAGTAGTATCGGATTACGAGGGGGTGGGTTCAATGAAAAACTGTTTTTT. The full variable domain, completed using reference TRBV19 and TRBJ1-4, is DGGITQSPKYLFRKEGQNVTLSCEQNLNHDAMYWYRQDPGQGLRLIYYSQIVNDFQKGDIAEGYSVSREKKESFPLTVTSAQKNPTAFYLCASSIGLRGGGFNEKLFFGSGTQLSVL.

This chain joins TRBV3-1 (or the pseudogene TRBV3-2) and TRBJ1-2; D ambiguous. Germline CDR1 is LGHDT and CDR2 is YNNKEL (reference sequence). Trimming stripped 6 bases from V and 4 bases from J, with 18 bases between. There are 15 residues in the CDR3. This CDR3 is CASSESSGSRYGYTF. In DNA, the CDR3 is TGTGCCAGCAGTGAATCATCCGGATCCCGCTATGGCTACACCTTC.

This clone is a singleton in its sample. The V and J genes are TRBV2 and TRBJ2-1, with 7 positions matching TRBD2. The trim removed 6 bases at V and 8 bases at J, leaving 10 bases unmatched. This CDR3 is 14 amino acids long. CDR1 and CDR2 from the germline V gene are SNHLY and FYNNEI. This CDR3 is CASSVRGGGDEQFF. CDR3 sequence (DNA): TGTGCCAGCAGCGTCCGCGGGGGAGGCGATGAGCAGTTCTTC.